A single sample gave rise to the 20 T cell receptor beta chains below, sequenced in a study of Graves' ophthalmopathy and Graves' hyperthyroidism. Transcripts of RNA were the source for amplifying TCR beta CDR3 regions. HTBI-primed RT-PCR formed the first round, and a multiplex PCR formed the second. TCRdb called the multiplex PCR reads again in MiXCR, with one record for every CDR3 protein. The sample has hundreds of thousands of distinct CDR3 sequences; approximately 21% are singletons. Sequencing used peripheral blood. These receptor sequences come from a woman younger than 30 with stable Graves' hyperthyroidism.

Remarks on this clonotype: It may be a read error: a sequence one base away is much more abundant. CDR3 in amino acids: CASTSGGNTEACF. Here the CDR3 DNA reads TGTGCCAGCACTAGCGGGGGGAACACTGAAGCTTGCTTT. This chain connects TRBV7-9 to TRBJ1-1; possible D gene TRBD1, 5 bases. The CDR3 sequence is 13 residues long. Germline CDR1 SEHNR, CDR2 FQNEAQ (reference sequence).

This clonotype was seen many times. The chain is built from TRBV25-1 and TRBJ2-5; the D gene is possibly TRBD1 (7 bases). V lost 5 bases to trimming and J lost 4 bases, with 14 bases between them. The CDR3 has 14 amino acids. From germline, CDR1 is MGHDK and CDR2 SYGVNS. In nucleotides, the CDR3 is TGTGCCAGCAGTCAGGGGGACTCCCTAGAGACCCAGTACTTC. Amino acid sequence: CASSQGDSLETQYF.

A word on this clonotype: Since the CDR3 does not end with the conserved phenylalanine or tryptophan, this likely comes from a read error. The V call is TRBV4-3, the J call TRBJ2-5; D is ambiguous. The CDR3 sequence is 12 residues long. V was shortened by 4 bases and J by 5 bases, with 8 bases between the two germline ends. CDR1 and CDR2 from the germline V gene are LGHNA and YSLEER. The CDR3 DNA reads as TGCGCCAGCAGCCGGGTAGGGGAGACCCAGTACTCC. Encoded protein: CASSRVGETQYS.

This clonotype came up many times. This chain joins TRBV7-3 and TRBJ2-3; possible D gene TRBD2, 6 bases. Trimming stripped 5 bases from V and 2 bases from J, with 14 bases between. The CDR3 is 15 residues long. CDR1 is SGHTA, CDR2 FQGTGA, per germline. CDR3 region: CASSPTGTYTDTQYF. The CDR3, as DNA: TGTGCCAGCAGCCCGACCGGGACTTACACAGATACGCAGTATTTT. The full variable domain, rest sourced from reference TRBV7-3 and TRBJ2-3, is GAGVSQTPSNKVTEKGKYVELRCDPISGHTALYWYRQSLGQGPEFLIYFQGTGAADDSGLPNDRFFAVRPEGSVSTLKIQRTERGDSAVYLCASSPTGTYTDTQYFGPGTRLTVL.

This clonotype occurred many times. The V gene is TRBV28, the J gene TRBJ2-7; 12 nucleotides line up with TRBD2. The germline gives CDR1 MDHEN, CDR2 SYDVKM. V dropped 10 bases and J dropped 1; count of bases not matched to a gene: 5. The CDR3 has 14 residues. The DNA for the CDR3 is TGTGCCACCCCGGGACTAGCGGGTTCCTACGAGCAGTACTTC. It encodes CATPGLAGSYEQYF. The full variable domain, with the rest looked up from reference TRBV28 and TRBJ2-7, is DVKVTQSSRYLVKRTGEKVFLECVQDMDHENMFWYRQDPGLGLRLIYFSYDVKMKEKGDIPEGYSVSREKKERFSLILESASTNQTSMYLCATPGLAGSYEQYFGPGTRLTVT.

V gene TRBV12-3 or TRBV12-4 combines with J gene TRBJ2-2; the D gene could be TRBD1 or TRBD2 (5 bases each). V lost 5 bases and J lost 1, with 14 bases in between. The CDR3 loop spans 16 amino acids. The CDR3 coding sequence is TGTGCCAGCAGTGGGACCGGGACCAAGAACACCGGGGAGCTGTTTTTT. Translation gives CASSGTGTKNTGELFF.

This clonotype occurred many times. The V gene is TRBV12-3 or TRBV12-4, the J gene TRBJ1-1, with D unclear. This CDR3 comprises 13 residues. Trimming took off 5 bases at V and 6 bases at J, with 13 bases between the two ends. CDR3: CASSPVWVSEAFF. In DNA form, the CDR3 reads TGTGCCAGCAGTCCGGTGTGGGTTTCTGAAGCTTTCTTT.

This clonotype has ten or more counts. The V and J genes are TRBV12-3 or TRBV12-4 and TRBJ2-4; the D gene is possibly TRBD2 (6 bases). Between the trimmed V and J ends, which lost 3 bases and 4 bases, there was a span of 7 bases. The CDR3 length is 13 residues. CDR3 DNA sequence: TGTGCCAGCAGTTTCGGAGGGAAAAACATTCAGTACTTC. Translation gives CASSFGGKNIQYF.

This clonotype has at least ten counts. J is TRBJ2-7 and V is TRBV27; 9 nucleotides line up with TRBD2. With V trimmed by 5 bases and J by 4 bases, 6 bases remained unmatched. The CDR3 is 14 amino acids. The germline gives CDR1 MNHEY, CDR2 SMNVEV (reference sequence). This CDR3 reads CASSGGLASYEQYF. For the CDR3, the DNA is TGTGCCAGCAGTGGGGGACTAGCCTCGTACGAGCAGTACTTC.

The rearrangement uses TRBV6-5 and TRBJ2-7; unclear D gene. Between the trimmed V and J ends, which lost 3 bases and 5 bases, there was a span of 20 bases. In germline, CDR1 is MNHEY, CDR2 SVGAGI. The CDR3 covers 16 residues. CDR3 in DNA: TGTGCCAGCAGTTATCCCCCCCTTCGGGTAAGCAACGAGCAGTACTTC. Translated: CASSYPPLRVSNEQYF.

Ten or more counts support this clonotype. The chain couples TRBV15 to TRBJ1-1, with D perhaps matching TRBD1 (5 bases). V dropped 0 bases and J dropped 11 bases, with 16 bases sitting between them. The germline V gene has CDR1 LNHNV and CDR2 YYDKDF (reference sequence). This CDR3 contains 14 residues. CDR3 region: CATSREPDGRGAFF. The CDR3 nucleotides read TGTGCCACCAGCAGAGAACCCGACGGCCGGGGCGCTTTCTTT.

The table lists this clonotype with many counts. The J gene is TRBJ1-1, the V gene TRBV6-1; D remains unclear. The germline gives CDR1 MNHNS, CDR2 SASEGT. The ends were cut back, 5 bases at V and 1 base at J, with 11 bases in the middle. The CDR3 runs 14 residues. The DNA for the CDR3 is TGTGCCAGCAGTCCGACCCCTGAGAACACTGAAGCTTTCTTT. This encodes CASSPTPENTEAFF.

The table lists this clonotype with a few counts. A much larger clone is a single base away; this may be a read error. The gene calls are TRBV7-9 and TRBJ2-7; tentative D call: TRBD2 (6 bases). This CDR3 contains 15 residues. Looked up from germline, CDR1 is SEHNR and CDR2 is FQNEAQ (reference sequence). The CDR3 loop reads CVSSAPLARPDEQYF. For the CDR3, the DNA is TGTGTCAGCAGCGCCCCTCTAGCGCGCCCGGACGAGCAGTACTTC.

This clonotype came up many times. J is TRBJ1-6 and V is TRBV2; TRBD1 agrees at 10 bases. Germline V gives CDR1 SNHLY, CDR2 FYNNEI. The CDR3 spans 13 residues. Trimming took 6 bases from V and 9 from J; bases not matched to a gene: 2. The CDR3 DNA sequence: TGTGCCAGCAGGGGACAGGGGAGTTCACCCCTCCACTTT. Protein sequence: CASRGQGSSPLHF.

The sample holds many counts of this clonotype. The chain combines TRBV20-1 with TRBJ2-7; 7 bases align to TRBD2. Germline-derived CDR1 and CDR2 are DFQATT and SNEGSKA (reference sequence). Unmatched junction bases numbered 5, after V lost 0 bases and J lost 0 bases. CDR3 length: 15 residues. The CDR3 region has the DNA TGCAGTGCTAGAGATTTGCGGGGGAGCTCCTACGAGCAGTACTTC. It yields the protein CSARDLRGSSYEQYF.

This clonotype has a single count. The V and J genes are TRBV6-5 and TRBJ2-5; the D is unclear. V was trimmed by 4 bases and J by 8 bases, leaving 8 bases between them. Germline V lookup: CDR1 MNHEY, CDR2 SVGAGI. The CDR3 is 11 residues long. The DNA for the CDR3 is TGTGCCAGCAGTTTGGCAGGTACCCAGTACTTC. Translation: CASSLAGTQYF.

This clonotype has ten or more counts. This chain connects TRBV10-3 to TRBJ1-2, with 7 bases matching TRBD1. In germline, CDR1 is ENHRY, CDR2 SYGVKD. V shed 7 bases, J shed 2 bases, and the junction held 7 bases outside the gene matches. The CDR3 runs to 14 residues. Here the CDR3 DNA reads TGTGCCATCATATTAGGGACAGACAACTATGGCTACACCTTC. This translates into CAIILGTDNYGYTF.

There are many counts of this clonotype. The chain joins TRBV24-1 to TRBJ2-2; D is unclear. V gave up 5 bases and J gave up 3 bases, with 3 bases separating them. The length of the CDR3 is 12 residues. Germline loops: CDR1 KGHDR, CDR2 SFDVKD. Here the CDR3 reads CATSVHTGELFF. As DNA, the CDR3 is TGTGCCACCAGTGTACACACCGGGGAGCTGTTTTTT.

The chain combines TRBV6-1 with TRBJ2-2; tentative D call: TRBD1 (6 bases). The V gene lost 1 base and the J gene lost 2 bases, with 17 bases spanning the gap. Germline V gives CDR1 MNHNS, CDR2 SASEGT. The CDR3 covers 18 residues. The CDR3 region has the DNA TGTGCCAGCAGTGAAGAGTACAGGGCTTTCGGAAACACCGGGGAGCTGTTTTTT. It yields the protein CASSEEYRAFGNTGELFF.

This clonotype was counted at least ten times. The V gene is TRBV15, the J gene TRBJ1-5, with 7 bases aligning to TRBD1. J lost 9 bases, V lost 9 bases, and 8 bases had no gene match. Germline CDR1 LNHNV, CDR2 YYDKDF (reference sequence). This CDR3 contains 12 residues. In nucleotides, the CDR3 is TGTGCCACTGGGACAGCCGTGGGGCCCCAGCATTTT. Translating gives CATGTAVGPQHF.